These T cell receptor beta chains were read from a single sample in a study of cytomegalovirus exposure and HLA in healthy donors. Measured with immunoSEQ multiplex PCR; TCRdb has only the in-frame clones, and not every one. This sample has roughly 100,000 clones, with about 81% found just once. The sequenced sample was PBMCs. The receptor set was obtained from a man younger than 40 in good health and CMV-seronegative. The CDR3 runs from the conserved cysteine through the conserved F or W. A D gene is named only where the DNA matches it firmly.

D	V	J	DNA	CDR3
TRBD2	TRBV6-6	TRBJ2-3	TGTGCCAGCAGCCTCCCGCCTAGCGGGGCGACAGATACGCAGTATTTT	CASSLPPSGATDTQYF
TRBD2	TRBV9	TRBJ2-7	TGTGCCAGCAGCGTACCCGAGACTAGCGGGGTATCCTACGAGCAGTACTTC	CASSVPETSGVSYEQYF
TRBD1	TRBV10-3	TRBJ1-1	TGTGCCATCACCAAGGGGAGCAGGGCAGGGGGTGGGAACACTGAAGCTTTCTTT	CAITKGSRAGGGNTEAFF
-	TRBV4-1	TRBJ2-2	TGCGCCAGCAGGACGGGGAACACCGGGGAGCTGTTTTTT	CASRTGNTGELFF
-	TRBV11-2	TRBJ2-1	TGTGCCAGCAGCTTAGGGGGGCTCCGCTACAATGAGCAGTTCTTC	CASSLGGLRYNEQFF
-	TRBV19	TRBJ1-4	TGTGCCAGTAGTATGGTTATTCCGGAGGGAAAACTGTTTTTT	CASSMVIPEGKLFF
TRBD1	TRBV11-2	TRBJ1-4	TGTGCCAGCAGCCCCAGACAGGACAGGCTAGAAAAACTGTTTTTT	CASSPRQDRLEKLFF
-	TRBV5-1	TRBJ2-7	TGCGCCAGCAGCCAAGGCCTAGATGGATCCTACGAGCAGTACTTC	CASSQGLDGSYEQYF
-	TRBV29-1	TRBJ1-6	TGCAGCGTTCAGCGCGTCGCACCCCTCCACTTT	CSVQRVAPLHF
-	TRBV9	TRBJ2-1	TGTGCCAGCAGCGCCCCATACAGGGCCAATGAGCAGTTCTTC	CASSAPYRANEQFF
TRBD1	TRBV6-5	TRBJ1-2	TGTGCCAGCAGTTACCTCAGGGGGCGTCGGTATGGCTACACCTTC	CASSYLRGRRYGYTF
TRBD1	TRBV18	TRBJ1-2	TGTGCCAGCTCACCGGGACAGGAGGGTCGTGGCTACACCTTC	CASSPGQEGRGYTF